This TCR beta chain was sequenced in a study of spatial heterogeneity in lung cancer. Time point of the sample: sample taken at primary tumor resection. Sequencing of whole RNA from tumor, nontumor lung or frozen PBMC involved no sorting. TCRdb redid the calling of the 5' RACE reads with MiXCR, one entry per CDR3 protein. Of approximately 49,000 distinct CDR3 sequences in the sample, approximately 5.7% were seen once. This clonotype has a count of ten or more. This CDR3 has 13 residues. Germline lookup yields CDR1 DFQATT and CDR2 SNEGSKA (reference sequence). V was pared by 0 bases and J by 7 bases, with 10 bases between.

The material was PBMCs, obtained at surgery. The chain has TRBV20-1 and TRBJ1-5, with D maybe TRBD1 (6 bases). The receptor comes from a male donor with early-stage non-small cell lung cancer. The CDR3 nucleotides are TGCAGTGCTAGAGAGGGGGCTAAACAGCCCCAGCATTTT. It translates to CSAREGAKQPQHF.